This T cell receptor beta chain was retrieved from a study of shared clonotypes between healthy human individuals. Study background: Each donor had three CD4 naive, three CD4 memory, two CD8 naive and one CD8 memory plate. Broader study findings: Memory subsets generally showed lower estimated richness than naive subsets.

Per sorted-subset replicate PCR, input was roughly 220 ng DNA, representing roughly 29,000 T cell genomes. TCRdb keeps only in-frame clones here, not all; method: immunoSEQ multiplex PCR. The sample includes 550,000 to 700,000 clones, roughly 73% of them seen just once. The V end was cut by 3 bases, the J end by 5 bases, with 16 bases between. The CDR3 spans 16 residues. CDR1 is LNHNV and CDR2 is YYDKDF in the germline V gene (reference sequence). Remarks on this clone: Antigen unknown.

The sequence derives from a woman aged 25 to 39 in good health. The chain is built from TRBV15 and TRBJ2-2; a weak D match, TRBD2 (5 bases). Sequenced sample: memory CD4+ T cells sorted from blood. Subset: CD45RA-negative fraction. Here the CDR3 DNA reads TGTGCCACCAGCAGGGGAGAAGTCGGAACAACCGGGGAGCTGTTTTTT. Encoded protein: CATSRGEVGTTGELFF.